Below, 15 T cell receptor beta chains from the same sample are listed, as sequenced in a study of blood T cell repertoires in COVID-19. Clones were read by immunoSEQ multiplex PCR, and TCRdb kept only the in-frame ones, dropping some. The sample lists 300,000 to 350,000 clones, roughly 90% occurring once. The sample comprised PBMCs or T cells enriched from blood (not recorded which). All receptors come from a woman in her twenties or thirties who had recovered from COVID-19.

The DNA for the CDR3 is TGTGCCAGCAGCTCGACATCGGAGACCCAGTACTTC. Residues: CASSSTSETQYF. This chain links TRBV12-3 or TRBV12-4 with TRBJ2-5, with no clear D. The V end was cut by 6 bases, the J end by 5 bases, with 10 bases between. This CDR3 is built from 12 residues.

The chain is built from TRBV28 and TRBJ2-4, with D possibly TRBD2 on 6 matching bases. This CDR3 region has 16 residues. Trimming took 3 bases from V and 0 from J, leaving 12 bases between them. Per germline, CDR1 MDHEN and CDR2 SYDVKM. The CDR3 DNA is TGTGCCAGCAGTTTTGGGGGGACGCTAGCCAAAAACATTCAGTACTTC. It is translated as CASSFGGTLAKNIQYF.

The chain links TRBV5-1 to TRBJ2-5, with D perhaps TRBD2 (5 bases). V shed 0 bases and J shed 5 bases, with 11 bases lying between them. Germline V gene data show CDR1 as SGHRS and CDR2 as YFSETQ. The CDR3 has 14 amino acids. As DNA, the CDR3 is TGCGCCAGCAGCTTGGCAGGAAGGGAGGAGACCCAGTACTTC. It is translated as CASSLAGREETQYF.

This sequence joins TRBV18 and TRBJ1-3; D is uncertain. The CDR3 contains 13 residues. The germline V gene has CDR1 KGHSH and CDR2 LQKENI. Trimming took off 6 bases at V and 3 bases at J, with 9 bases between the two ends. The CDR3 DNA is TGTGCCAGCTCCCCTCCTTTTGGAAACACCATATATTTT. It encodes CASSPPFGNTIYF.

This chain uses TRBV9 with TRBJ2-3, with D perhaps TRBD1 (6 bases). The CDR3 runs to 18 residues. Deletions cut 0 bases from V and 4 bases from J, with 21 bases between. Germline lookup yields CDR1 SGDLS and CDR2 YYNGEE. The CDR3 DNA is TGTGCCAGCAGCGTAGAGGCCCTAACAGGGTTGGGGCCAGATACGCAGTATTTT. This codes for CASSVEALTGLGPDTQYF.

This clone appeared many times. This chain uses TRBV6-5 with TRBJ2-7; TRBD1 agrees at 9 bases. Trimming removed 0 bases from V and 3 bases from J; junction bases left unmatched: 3. CDR3 size: 15 residues. Germline CDR1 MNHEY, CDR2 SVGAGI. The CDR3 region is CASSYSGQGNYEQYF. DNA for the CDR3: TGTGCCAGCAGTTACTCGGGACAGGGTAACTACGAGCAGTACTTC.

This rearrangement joins TRBV2 to TRBJ1-2, with 9 positions matching TRBD1. The J segment lost 5 bases and the V segment lost 6 bases, leaving 7 bases of the junction unmatched. CDR3 length: 14 amino acids. Looked up from germline, CDR1 is SNHLY and CDR2 is FYNNEI. CDR3 amino acids: CASRGDREGYGYTF. Written as DNA, the CDR3 is TGTGCCAGCAGGGGGGACAGGGAGGGATATGGCTACACCTTC.

V is TRBV5-1 and J is TRBJ1-1; tentative D call: TRBD1 (6 bases). The germline gives CDR1 SGHRS, CDR2 YFSETQ. V dropped 2 bases and J dropped 3 bases, with 11 bases sitting between them. This CDR3 comprises 14 residues. The CDR3 DNA reads TGCGCCAGCAGCTTACAGGGATCTGACACTGAAGCTTTCTTT. This encodes CASSLQGSDTEAFF.

The chain links TRBV2 to TRBJ2-5, with D possibly TRBD1 on 5 matching bases. Germline V gene sequence: CDR1 SNHLY, CDR2 FYNNEI. The CDR3 runs 14 residues. The ends were cut back, 2 bases at V and 0 bases at J, with 7 bases in the middle. CDR3 protein: CASSEQGYQETQYF. For the CDR3, the DNA is TGTGCCAGCAGTGAACAGGGCTACCAAGAGACCCAGTACTTC.

The V gene is TRBV10-3, the J gene TRBJ2-2, with no clear D. Germline CDR1 reads ENHRY; CDR2 reads SYGVKD. The ends were cut back, 0 bases at V and 0 bases at J, with 11 bases in the middle. This CDR3 is 17 amino acids long. The CDR3: CAISESIGTANTGELFF. As DNA, the CDR3 is TGTGCCATCAGTGAGTCGATTGGTACAGCGAACACCGGGGAGCTGTTTTTT.

V usage is TRBV5-1 and J usage is TRBJ1-4; no firm D call. This CDR3 comprises 14 residues. Trimming cost V 5 bases and J 4 bases, with 12 bases left between them. Germline CDR1 is SGHRS and CDR2 is YFSETQ. CDR3 region: CASSLGSGNEKLFF. CDR3 nucleotides: TGCGCCAGCAGTCTAGGGAGCGGTAATGAAAAACTGTTTTTT.

The chain combines TRBV27 with TRBJ2-6; D is unclear. Germline loops: CDR1 MNHEY, CDR2 SMNVEV (reference sequence). The CDR3 runs 14 residues. Trimming shortened V by 6 bases and J by 0 bases, and 6 bases separated the two germline ends. The CDR3 nucleotides read TGTGCCAGCAGCCACAGCTCTGGGGCCAACGTCCTGACTTTC. It specifies CASSHSSGANVLTF.

J is TRBJ2-1 and V is TRBV19, with D perhaps TRBD2 (5 bases). Germline CDR1 and CDR2: LNHDA and SQIVND (reference sequence). Trimming stripped 3 bases from V and 4 bases from J, with 13 bases between. This CDR3 is built from 15 residues. Here the CDR3 DNA reads TGTGCCAGTAGTATTAGACTATTCGGGTACAATGAGCAGTTCTTC. It translates to CASSIRLFGYNEQFF.

The genes are TRBV19 and TRBJ2-3, with 11 bases aligning to TRBD1. V lost 5 bases and J lost 1; bases outside the gene matches: 5. The CDR3 sequence is 16 residues long. CDR1 and CDR2 (germline): LNHDA, SQIVND (reference sequence). The CDR3: CASSAAGQGGTDTQYF. CDR3 nucleotides: TGTGCCAGTAGTGCAGCGGGACAGGGGGGCACAGATACGCAGTATTTT.

The table lists this clone with a few counts. The chain uses TRBV18 and TRBJ1-5; D remains ambiguous. Looked up from germline, CDR1 is KGHSH and CDR2 is LQKENI. The V and J ends lost 0 bases and 9 bases respectively, with 6 bases between them. This CDR3 contains 12 residues. CDR3 sequence reads: CASSPPRGPQHF. Written as DNA, the CDR3 is TGTGCCAGCTCACCACCGCGGGGGCCCCAGCATTTT.